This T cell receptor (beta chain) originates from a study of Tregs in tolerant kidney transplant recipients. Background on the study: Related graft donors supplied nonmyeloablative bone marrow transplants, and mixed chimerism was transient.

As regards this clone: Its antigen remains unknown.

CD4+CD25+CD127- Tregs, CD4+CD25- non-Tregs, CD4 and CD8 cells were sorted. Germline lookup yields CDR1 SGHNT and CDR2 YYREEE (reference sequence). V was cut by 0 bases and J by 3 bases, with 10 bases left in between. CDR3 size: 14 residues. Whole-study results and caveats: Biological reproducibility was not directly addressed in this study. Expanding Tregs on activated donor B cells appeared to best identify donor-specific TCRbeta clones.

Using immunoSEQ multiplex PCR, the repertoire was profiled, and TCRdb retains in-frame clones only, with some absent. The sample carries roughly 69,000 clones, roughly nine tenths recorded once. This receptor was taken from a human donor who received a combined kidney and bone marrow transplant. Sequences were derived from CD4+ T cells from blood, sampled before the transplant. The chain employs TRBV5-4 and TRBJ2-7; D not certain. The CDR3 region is CASSLDSTGYEQYF. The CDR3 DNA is TGTGCCAGCAGCTTGGACAGTACCGGCTACGAGCAGTACTTC.